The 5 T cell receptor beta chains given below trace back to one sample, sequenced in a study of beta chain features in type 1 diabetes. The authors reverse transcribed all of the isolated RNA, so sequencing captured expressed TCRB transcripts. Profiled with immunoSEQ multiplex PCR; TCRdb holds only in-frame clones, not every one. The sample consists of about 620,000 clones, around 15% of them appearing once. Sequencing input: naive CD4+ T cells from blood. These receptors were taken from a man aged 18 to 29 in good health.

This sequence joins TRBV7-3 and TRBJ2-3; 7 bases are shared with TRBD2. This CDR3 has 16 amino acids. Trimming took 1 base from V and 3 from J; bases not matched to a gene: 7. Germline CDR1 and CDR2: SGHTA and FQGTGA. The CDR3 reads CASSLMPRGRTDTQYF. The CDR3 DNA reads TGTGCCAGCAGCTTAATGCCGCGGGGGAGGACAGATACGCAGTATTTT.

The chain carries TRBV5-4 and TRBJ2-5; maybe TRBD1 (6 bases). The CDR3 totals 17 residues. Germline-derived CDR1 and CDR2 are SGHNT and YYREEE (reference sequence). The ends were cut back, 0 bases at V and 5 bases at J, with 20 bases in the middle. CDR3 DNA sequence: TGTGCCAGCAGCTTGGCCCCCGGAACAGGGACGGGGGAGACCCAGTACTTC. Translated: CASSLAPGTGTGETQYF.

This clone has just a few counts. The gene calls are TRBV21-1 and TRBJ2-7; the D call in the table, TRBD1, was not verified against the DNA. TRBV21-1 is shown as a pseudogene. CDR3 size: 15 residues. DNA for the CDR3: TGTGCCAGCAGCAGACAGGGGCCTCCGTACTACGAGCAGTACTTC. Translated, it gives CASSRQGPPYYEQYF.

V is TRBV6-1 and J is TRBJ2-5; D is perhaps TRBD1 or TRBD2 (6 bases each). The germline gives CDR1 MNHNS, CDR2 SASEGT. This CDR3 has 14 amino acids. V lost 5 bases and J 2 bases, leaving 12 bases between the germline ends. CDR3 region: CASSIRGTQETQYF. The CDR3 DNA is TGTGCCAGCAGTATACGGGGGACACAAGAGACCCAGTACTTC.

CDR3 protein: CASSSQGRGVVYEQYF. The CDR3 DNA is TGTGCCAGCAGCTCCCAGGGCCGGGGAGTGGTTTACGAGCAGTACTTC. The chain joins TRBV7-8 to TRBJ2-7; either TRBD1 or TRBD2 may fit D (5 bases each). V was trimmed by 4 bases and J by 4 bases, leaving 20 bases between them. In germline, CDR1 is SGHVS, CDR2 FQNEAQ. The CDR3 spans 16 residues.